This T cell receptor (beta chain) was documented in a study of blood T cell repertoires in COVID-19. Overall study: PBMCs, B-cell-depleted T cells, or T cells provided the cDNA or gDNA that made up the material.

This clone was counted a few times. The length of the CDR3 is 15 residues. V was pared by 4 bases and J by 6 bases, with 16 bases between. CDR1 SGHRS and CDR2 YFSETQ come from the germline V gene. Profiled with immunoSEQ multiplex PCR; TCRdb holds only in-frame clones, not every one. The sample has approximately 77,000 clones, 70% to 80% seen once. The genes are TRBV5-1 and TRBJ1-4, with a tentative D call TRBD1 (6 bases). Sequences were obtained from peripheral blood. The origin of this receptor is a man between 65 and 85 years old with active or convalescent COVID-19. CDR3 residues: CASSRGVKGDEKLFF. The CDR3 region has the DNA TGCGCCAGCAGCCGCGGAGTAAAGGGGGATGAAAAACTGTTTTTT.